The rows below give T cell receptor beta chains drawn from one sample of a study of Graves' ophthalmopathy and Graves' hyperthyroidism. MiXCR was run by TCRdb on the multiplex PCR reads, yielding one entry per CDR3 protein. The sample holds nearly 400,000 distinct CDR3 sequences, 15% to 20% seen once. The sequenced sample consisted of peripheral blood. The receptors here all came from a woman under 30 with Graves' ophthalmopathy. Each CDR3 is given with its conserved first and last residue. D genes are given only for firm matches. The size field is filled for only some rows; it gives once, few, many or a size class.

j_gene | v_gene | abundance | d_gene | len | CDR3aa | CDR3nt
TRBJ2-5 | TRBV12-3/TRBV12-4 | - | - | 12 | CASSGQLETQYF | TGTGCCAGCAGCGGACAGCTAGAGACCCAGTACTTC
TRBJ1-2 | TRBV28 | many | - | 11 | CASSKRAGYTF | TGTGCCAGCAGTAAGAGGGCTGGCTACACCTTC
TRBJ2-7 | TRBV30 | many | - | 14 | CAWSEARGSYEQYF | TGTGCCTGGAGTGAGGCCAGGGGCTCCTACGAGCAGTACTTC
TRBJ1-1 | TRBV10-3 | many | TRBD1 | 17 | CAISEPKGTGKNTEAFF | TGTGCCATCAGTGAGCCCAAAGGGACAGGGAAGAACACTGAAGCTTTCTTT
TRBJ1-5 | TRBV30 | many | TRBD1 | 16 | CAWSARTGWSNQPQHF | TGTGCCTGGAGTGCCCGGACAGGGTGGAGCAATCAGCCCCAGCATTTT
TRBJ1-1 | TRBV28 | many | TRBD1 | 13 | CASSYRGRTEAFF | TGTGCCAGCAGTTACAGGGGACGGACTGAAGCTTTCTTT
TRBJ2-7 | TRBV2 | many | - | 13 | CASMWGNPYEQYF | TGTGCCAGCATGTGGGGAAATCCCTACGAGCAGTACTTC
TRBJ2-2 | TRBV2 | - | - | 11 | CASVGGGELFF | TGTGCCAGCGTCGGCGGCGGGGAGCTGTTTTTT
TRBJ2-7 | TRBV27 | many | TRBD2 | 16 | CASSLWGLAGHYEQYF | TGTGCCAGCAGTTTATGGGGACTAGCGGGTCATTACGAGCAGTACTTC
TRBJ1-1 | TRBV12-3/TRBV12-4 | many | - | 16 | CASTRGGASSNTEAFF | TGTGCCAGCACCCGGGGGGGGGCCAGCTCGAACACTGAAGCTTTCTTT
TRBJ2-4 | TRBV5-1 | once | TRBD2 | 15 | CASSSPGGGENIQYF | TGCGCCAGCAGCTCCCCCGGTGGGGGGGAAAACATTCAGTACTTC
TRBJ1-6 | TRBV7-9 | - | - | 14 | CASSLLRGESPLHF | TGTGCCAGCAGCCTCCTCCGCGGGGAATCACCCCTCCACTTT
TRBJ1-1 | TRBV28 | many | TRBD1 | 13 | CASSADRATEAFF | TGTGCCAGCAGTGCCGACAGGGCGACTGAAGCTTTCTTT
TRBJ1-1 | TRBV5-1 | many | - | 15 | CASSPHTLPNTEAFF | TGCGCCAGCAGCCCCCACACCCTCCCGAACACTGAAGCTTTCTTT
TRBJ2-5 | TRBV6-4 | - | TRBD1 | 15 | CASNPDRGLWEAQYF | TGTGCCAGCAACCCGGACAGGGGACTTTGGGAGGCCCAGTACTTC
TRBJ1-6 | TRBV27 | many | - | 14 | CASSLPGLDSPLHF | TGTGCCAGCAGTTTACCGGGGCTGGATTCACCCCTCCACTTT
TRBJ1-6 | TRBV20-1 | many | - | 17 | CSARDWGSSTVNSPLHF | TGCAGTGCTAGAGATTGGGGCAGCTCCACCGTTAATTCACCCCTCCACTTT
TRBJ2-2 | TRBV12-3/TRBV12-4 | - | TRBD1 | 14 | CASSLAPGGGELFF | TGTGCCAGCAGTCTTGCTCCAGGGGGCGGGGAGCTGTTTTTT
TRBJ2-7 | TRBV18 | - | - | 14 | CASSRLDSRGEQYF | TGTGCCAGCTCACGGTTGGACTCCCGGGGAGAGCAGTACTTC
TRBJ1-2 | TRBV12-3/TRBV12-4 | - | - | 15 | CASSFEGLSNYGYTF | TGTGCCAGCAGTTTCGAGGGACTATCTAACTATGGCTACACCTTC
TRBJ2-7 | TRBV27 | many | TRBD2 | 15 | CASSRTSGGAYEQYF | TGTGCCAGCAGCCGAACTAGCGGGGGGGCCTACGAGCAGTACTTC
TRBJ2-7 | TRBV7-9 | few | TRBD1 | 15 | CASSLGTGNFYEQYF | TGTGCCAGCAGCTTAGGGACAGGGAATTTTTACGAGCAGTACTTC
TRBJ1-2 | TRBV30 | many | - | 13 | CAWSPARGHGYTF | TGTGCCTGGAGTCCGGCCCGGGGGCATGGCTACACCTTC
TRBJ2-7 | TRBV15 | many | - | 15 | CATSRGRAHSYEQYF | TGTGCCACCAGCAGAGGAAGGGCCCACTCCTACGAGCAGTACTTC
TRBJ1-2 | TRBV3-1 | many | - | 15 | CASSPSGGRSYGYTF | TGTGCCAGCAGTCCCTCTGGCGGGCGGAGCTATGGCTACACCTTC
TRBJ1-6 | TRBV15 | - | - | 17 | CATSRAPTDSYNSPLHF | TGTGCCACCAGCAGAGCCCCCACCGACTCCTATAATTCACCCCTCCACTTT
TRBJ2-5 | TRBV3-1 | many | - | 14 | CASSQDWRQETQYF | TGTGCCAGCAGCCAAGATTGGAGACAAGAGACCCAGTACTTC